A single sample is the source of the 31 T cell receptor beta chains below, sequenced in a study of blood T cell repertoires in COVID-19 (dated by TCRdb to 2020 to 2021). Libraries were prepared through the immunoSEQ multiplex PCR assay. The table comes from immuneACCESS by way of TCRdb, which keeps in-frame sequences with V and J called. Part of the clones is missing from these tables; in studies checked, under half for an unresolved V gene and the rest for unknown reasons. The sample contains 150,000 to 200,000 clones, around 80% of them found a single time. The ten largest clonotypes hold over 13% of the sample. Sequencing was carried out using peripheral blood. Receptors were obtained from a man aged 25 to 40 with active or convalescent COVID-19.

This clone was found a few times. The CDR3 protein is CAISEAGGLSSTDTQYF. As DNA, the CDR3 is TGTGCCATCAGTGAGGCCGGCGGACTATCTAGCACAGATACGCAGTATTTT. The chain carries TRBV10-3 and TRBJ2-3; D is possibly TRBD2 (6 bases). The germline V gene has CDR1 ENHRY and CDR2 SYGVKD. V lost 2 bases, J lost 0 bases, and 15 bases lay in between. The length of the CDR3 is 17 residues.

The chain is built from TRBV24-1 and TRBJ2-5; D not certain. Germline V lookup: CDR1 KGHDR, CDR2 SFDVKD. V was cut by 4 bases and J by 0 bases, with 5 bases left in between. The CDR3 loop spans 13 amino acids. The CDR3 DNA is TGTGCCACCAGTGACTATAACCAAGAGACCCAGTACTTC. It specifies CATSDYNQETQYF.

The J gene is TRBJ1-2, the V gene TRBV19; no firm D call. The CDR3 spans 17 residues. Deletions cut 0 bases from V and 4 bases from J, with 18 bases between. Germline lookup yields CDR1 LNHDA and CDR2 SQIVND (reference sequence). The CDR3 spells CASSIDYASVPGYGYTF. CDR3 nucleotides: TGTGCCAGTAGTATAGACTATGCATCGGTCCCTGGCTATGGCTACACCTTC. The variable domain in full, with the rest retrieved from reference TRBV19 and TRBJ1-2, is DGGITQSPKYLFRKEGQNVTLSCEQNLNHDAMYWYRQDPGQGLRLIYYSQIVNDFQKGDIAEGYSVSREKKESFPLTVTSAQKNPTAFYLCASSIDYASVPGYGYTFGSGTRLTVV.

The chain joins TRBV5-1 to TRBJ2-1, with D possibly matching TRBD1 (6 bases). From germline, CDR1 is SGHRS and CDR2 YFSETQ. CDR3 length: 16 amino acids. Trimming pared 5 bases from V and 2 bases from J, leaving 17 bases between. The CDR3 protein is CASSTSGDRAYNEQFF. DNA for the CDR3: TGCGCCAGCAGTACGTCAGGGGATCGGGCCTACAATGAGCAGTTCTTC.

This clone was observed a few times. The chain has TRBV30 and TRBJ1-1; unclear D gene. The CDR3 is 14 residues long. Germline values: CDR1 GTSNPN, CDR2 SVGIG (reference sequence). V was trimmed by 3 bases and J by 1 base, leaving 12 bases between them. The CDR3: CAWRAALRNTEAFF. The CDR3 DNA reads TGTGCCTGGAGGGCGGCGCTTAGGAACACTGAAGCTTTCTTT.

The chain carries TRBV27 and TRBJ1-2; D is unclear. V lost 2 bases and J 0 bases, leaving 22 bases between the germline ends. Germline lookup yields CDR1 MNHEY and CDR2 SMNVEV (reference sequence). This CDR3 has 19 amino acids. The CDR3 loop reads CASSLRTGEGRRANYGYTF. In DNA, the CDR3 is TGTGCCAGCAGTTTAAGGACTGGGGAGGGAAGACGAGCTAACTATGGCTACACCTTC.

This chain connects TRBV6-5 to TRBJ1-2; 7 bases agree with TRBD1. J gave up 5 bases and V 2 bases, and 5 bases lay outside the gene matches. CDR3 length: 14 amino acids. From germline, CDR1 is MNHEY and CDR2 SVGAGI. The CDR3 nucleotides read TGTGCCAGCAGTTACAGGGGGCAGAGTTATGGCTACACCTTC. Its protein is CASSYRGQSYGYTF.

Here the CDR3 reads CASSMDRAPGNEQFF. CDR3 nucleotide sequence: TGTGCCAGTAGTATGGACAGGGCGCCCGGCAATGAGCAGTTCTTC. This sequence joins TRBV19 and TRBJ2-1, with TRBD1 matching over 8 bases. V dropped 3 bases and J dropped 6; count of bases not matched to a gene: 7. This CDR3 region has 15 residues. Per the germline V gene, CDR1 is LNHDA and CDR2 is SQIVND (reference sequence).

V usage is TRBV5-4 and J usage is TRBJ2-2; possibly TRBD2 for D (5 bases). The CDR3 spans 14 residues. The V gene's germline CDR1 is SGHNT and CDR2 YYREEE (reference sequence). With 9 bases removed from V and 4 bases from J, the gap between germline ends came to 16 bases. Here the CDR3 reads CATRTGGSTGELFF. The CDR3 DNA follows: TGTGCCACCAGAACCGGAGGATCCACCGGGGAGCTGTTTTTT.

V usage is TRBV15 and J usage is TRBJ2-7, with 7 positions matching TRBD1. This CDR3 has 14 amino acids. CDR1 is LNHNV, CDR2 YYDKDF, per germline (reference sequence). V trimming: 1 base; J trimming: 2 bases; junction bases outside the gene matches: 2. CDR3 sequence: CATSRVGQAYEQYF. CDR3 coding DNA: TGTGCCACCAGCAGAGTCGGACAGGCCTACGAGCAGTACTTC.

The rearrangement joins TRBV4-3 to TRBJ1-2; TRBD1 matches at 9 bases. V trimming: 5 bases; J trimming: 5 bases; junction bases outside the gene matches: 9. The CDR3 totals 15 residues. Germline V lookup: CDR1 LGHNA, CDR2 YSLEER. The DNA of the CDR3 is TGCGCCAGCAGCTTCGGGACAGGGTCCTTATATGGCTACACCTTC. Amino acids: CASSFGTGSLYGYTF.

The genes are TRBV19 and TRBJ1-6; a weak D match, TRBD1 (5 bases). Germline CDR1 reads LNHDA; CDR2 reads SQIVND (reference sequence). CDR3 size: 17 residues. V dropped 6 bases and J dropped 13 bases, with 28 bases sitting between them. CDR3 coding DNA: TGTGCCAGTAGGACCAAGGTCGGGGAGGGGAAGATCCGCCCCCTCCACTTT. Translation: CASRTKVGEGKIRPLHF. Full variable domain (outside the CDR3, taken from reference TRBV19 and TRBJ1-6): DGGITQSPKYLFRKEGQNVTLSCEQNLNHDAMYWYRQDPGQGLRLIYYSQIVNDFQKGDIAEGYSVSREKKESFPLTVTSAQKNPTAFYLCASRTKVGEGKIRPLHFGNGTRLTVT.

This sequence joins TRBV7-3 and TRBJ2-3; maybe TRBD1 (5 bases). This CDR3 contains 15 residues. Trimming removed 2 bases at V and 4 bases at J, with 13 bases between. CDR1 and CDR2 (germline): SGHTA, FQGTGA. The CDR3 region is CASSLAGRVADTQYF. The CDR3, as DNA: TGTGCCAGCAGCTTAGCCGGCAGGGTCGCAGATACGCAGTATTTT.

This clone was observed many times. The chain uses TRBV4-2 and TRBJ2-1; 8 nucleotides match TRBD2. Germline loops: CDR1 LGHNA, CDR2 YNFKEQ. The junction had 10 bases not matched to a gene; V was cut back by 4 bases and J by 5 bases. The CDR3 has 16 amino acids. The CDR3 nucleotides are TGTGCCAGCAGCCCCCTAGTGGCGGGGGGCCACAATGAGCAGTTCTTC. Protein: CASSPLVAGGHNEQFF.

The rearrangement uses TRBV28 and TRBJ2-3, with D unclear. Trimming took off 1 base at V and 6 bases at J, with 17 bases between the two ends. Germline V lookup: CDR1 MDHEN, CDR2 SYDVKM. The CDR3 contains 16 residues. The CDR3 is CASSLYTLTSSDTQYF. The CDR3 DNA reads TGTGCCAGCAGTTTATATACCCTGACTTCTTCCGATACGCAGTATTTT.

The rearrangement links TRBV2 to TRBJ2-7, with TRBD1 identical over 7 bases. The CDR3 sequence is 13 residues long. Germline V gene data show CDR1 as SNHLY and CDR2 as FYNNEI. The trim removed 4 bases at V and 7 bases at J, leaving 7 bases unmatched. CDR3 region: CASSGRQGGEQYF. The CDR3 DNA follows: TGTGCCAGCAGTGGCCGACAGGGCGGGGAGCAGTACTTC.

V usage is TRBV3-1 (or the pseudogene TRBV3-2) and J usage is TRBJ2-5, with TRBD2 identical over 8 bases. Germline values: CDR1 LGHDT, CDR2 YNNKEL (reference sequence). V was clipped by 3 bases and J by 4 bases; unmatched bases: 10. CDR3 length: 16 amino acids. The CDR3 DNA reads TGTGCCAGCAGCCATCTGGATAGCGGGGTGAGAGAGACCCAGTACTTC. It is translated as CASSHLDSGVRETQYF.

The chain recombines TRBV4-1 with TRBJ1-5; D is perhaps TRBD1 (6 bases). This CDR3 has 15 amino acids. V was pared by 1 base and J by 7 bases, with 14 bases between. Germline V gives CDR1 MGHRA, CDR2 YSYEKL. CDR3 region: CASSQVSGASQPQHF. For the CDR3, the DNA is TGCGCCAGCAGCCAAGTATCAGGGGCTAGCCAGCCCCAGCATTTT.

The chain employs TRBV5-6 and TRBJ2-7; perhaps TRBD2 as D (5 bases). The CDR3 runs to 15 residues. Per germline, CDR1 SGHDT and CDR2 YYEEEE. V gave up 7 bases and J gave up 2 bases, with 19 bases separating them. The CDR3 here is CASRETRMVPYEQYF. CDR3 in DNA: TGTGCCAGCCGGGAAACTAGAATGGTCCCCTACGAGCAGTACTTC.

This clone is a singleton in its sample. V is TRBV10-1 and J is TRBJ2-1, with D unclear. Trimming shortened V by 3 bases and J by 13 bases, and 19 bases separated the two germline ends. The CDR3 contains 14 residues. Germline CDR1 is WNHNN and CDR2 is SYGVQD (reference sequence). CDR3 sequence: CASSDGSGWAEQFF. As DNA, the CDR3 is TGCGCCAGCAGTGATGGGTCTGGTTGGGCCGAACAGTTCTTC.

The rearrangement uses TRBV12-3 or TRBV12-4 and TRBJ1-1, with D possibly being TRBD1 (5 bases). V was pared by 5 bases and J by 0 bases, with 7 bases between. The CDR3 consists of 13 residues. The CDR3 DNA follows: TGTGCCAGCAGTGACAGCCTGAACACTGAAGCTTTCTTT. Its protein product is CASSDSLNTEAFF.

The V call is TRBV25-1, the J call TRBJ2-1; TRBD1 is a possible D gene (5 bases). V lost 5 bases to trimming and J lost 6 bases, with 11 bases between them. Germline V gene sequence: CDR1 MGHDK, CDR2 SYGVNS. The CDR3 loop spans 13 amino acids. The CDR3 protein is CASSLAGINEQFF. CDR3 nucleotides: TGTGCCAGCAGTCTGGCAGGGATCAATGAGCAGTTCTTC.

This clone was seen repeatedly, ten times or more. The chain joins TRBV6-5 to TRBJ2-7; perhaps TRBD2 as D (5 bases). Germline CDR1 is MNHEY and CDR2 is SVGAGI. CDR3 size: 13 residues. Trimming removed 6 bases at V and 2 bases at J, with 11 bases between. The DNA for the CDR3 is TGTGCCAGCAGCAAGGACGGGACCTACGAGCAGTACGTC. It translates to CASSKDGTYEQYV.

CDR3 loop: CASSWDSLTVLENTEAFF. In DNA, the CDR3 is TGTGCCAGCAGCTGGGACAGCCTTACCGTTTTGGAGAACACTGAAGCTTTCTTT. The chain couples TRBV3-1 (or the pseudogene TRBV3-2) to TRBJ1-1; TRBD1 matches at 7 bases. This CDR3 contains 18 residues. Germline CDR1 and CDR2: LGHDT and YNNKEL (reference sequence). The ends lost 5 bases at V and 1 base at J; junction bases unmatched: 16.

This chain joins TRBV9 and TRBJ2-7; 11 bases agree with TRBD2. CDR1 is SGDLS and CDR2 is YYNGEE in the germline V gene. The V and J ends lost 4 bases and 5 bases, in that order; junction bases with no gene match: 5. The length of the CDR3 is 14 residues. CDR3 loop: CASSQGLAVDEQYF. The DNA for the CDR3 is TGTGCCAGCAGCCAGGGACTAGCGGTAGACGAGCAGTACTTC.

This rearrangement joins TRBV11-3 to TRBJ2-5; 9 nucleotides align to TRBD1. V trimming: 3 bases; J trimming: 1 base; junction bases outside the gene matches: 3. The CDR3 extends over 15 amino acids. Per germline, CDR1 SGHNT and CDR2 YENEEA. CDR3 amino acids: CASSLGTGLQETQYF. CDR3 in DNA: TGTGCCAGCAGCTTGGGGACAGGGCTCCAAGAGACCCAGTACTTC.

V and J are TRBV6-5 and TRBJ2-6; TRBD2 is a possible D gene (6 bases). V was pared by 6 bases and J by 4 bases, with 13 bases between. Germline V CDR1 and CDR2: MNHEY, SVGAGI. The CDR3 is made up of 15 amino acids. The CDR3 here is CASRRDRTGANVLTF. CDR3 in DNA: TGTGCCAGCAGGCGGGACCGGACCGGGGCCAACGTCCTGACTTTC.

This sequence joins TRBV2 and TRBJ2-7, with 14 bases lining up with TRBD2. CDR1 SNHLY and CDR2 FYNNEI come from the germline V gene. Unmatched junction bases numbered 13, after V lost 9 bases and J lost 6 bases. CDR3 length: 16 residues. The DNA of the CDR3 is TGTGCCAGTCAGGCCGGGACTAGCGGGAGAGCAGGCGAGCAGTACTTC. It specifies CASQAGTSGRAGEQYF. The full variable domain, with the rest looked up from reference TRBV2 and TRBJ2-7, is EPEVTQTPSHQVTQMGQEVILRCVPISNHLYFYWYRQILGQKVEFLVSFYNNEISEKSEIFDDQFSVERPDGSNFTLKIRSTKLEDSAMYFCASQAGTSGRAGEQYFGPGTRLTVT.

The V gene is TRBV9, the J gene TRBJ1-6, with D unclear. CDR3 length: 14 residues. The germline V and J ends were trimmed by 5 bases and 5 bases, with 11 bases remaining between them. Looked up from germline, CDR1 is SGDLS and CDR2 is YYNGEE. The CDR3 here is CASREDWDNSPLHF. CDR3 nucleotides: TGTGCCAGCAGGGAGGACTGGGATAATTCACCCCTCCACTTT.

The gene calls are TRBV5-6 and TRBJ1-1; D might be TRBD1 (6 bases). CDR3 length equals 13 residues. Trimming took off 1 base at V and 8 bases at J, with 12 bases between the two ends. In germline, CDR1 is SGHDT, CDR2 YYEEEE. The CDR3 DNA follows: TGTGCCAGCAGCTTGCAGGGGATGAGGGAAGCTTTCTTT. This codes for CASSLQGMREAFF.

This chain connects TRBV30 to TRBJ1-3; D gene ambiguous. The germline V and J ends were trimmed by 5 bases and 0 bases, with 5 bases remaining between them. Germline V CDR1 and CDR2: GTSNPN, SVGIG (reference sequence). CDR3 length: 12 amino acids. CDR3 sequence: CAWAPSGNTIYF. CDR3 DNA: TGTGCCTGGGCGCCCTCTGGAAACACCATATATTTT.